This TCR beta chain stems from a study of blood T cells in healthy people across ages. Next came a second PCR, run for roughly 6 to 11 cycles, which used a sample-barcoded 5' primer along with a J-beta primer mix. TCRdb processed the 5' RACE reads anew with MiXCR; each CDR3 protein has one entry. This table has about 620,000 distinct CDR3 sequences, roughly half appearing once. This CDR3 region has 15 residues. Trimming at V came to 5 bases and at J to 12 bases, leaving 13 bases not matched to a gene. CDR1 and CDR2 (germline): SNHLY, FYNNEI. The chain uses TRBV2 and TRBJ2-1; 10 bases are shared with TRBD2. Sequencing was performed on blood. The clonotype was recovered from a woman over 75 in good health. The CDR3 DNA follows: TGTGCCAGCAGTCAAACGGGACTAGCGCCCCGTGGGCAGTTCTTC. This codes for CASSQTGLAPRGQFF. The full variable domain, completed using reference TRBV2 and TRBJ2-1, is EPEVTQTPSHQVTQMGQEVILRCVPISNHLYFYWYRQILGQKVEFLVSFYNNEISEKSEIFDDQFSVERPDGSNFTLKIRSTKLEDSAMYFCASSQTGLAPRGQFFGPGTRLTVL.